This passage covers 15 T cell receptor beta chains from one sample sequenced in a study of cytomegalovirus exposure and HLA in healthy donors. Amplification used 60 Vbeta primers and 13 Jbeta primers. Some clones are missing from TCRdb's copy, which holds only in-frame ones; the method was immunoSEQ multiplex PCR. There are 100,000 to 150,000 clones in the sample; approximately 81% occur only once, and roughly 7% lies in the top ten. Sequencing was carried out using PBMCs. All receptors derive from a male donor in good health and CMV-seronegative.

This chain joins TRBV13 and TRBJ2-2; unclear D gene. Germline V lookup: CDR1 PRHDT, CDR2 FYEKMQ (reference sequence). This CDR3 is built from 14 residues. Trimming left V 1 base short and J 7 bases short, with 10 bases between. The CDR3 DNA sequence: TGTGCCAGCAGCTTAGCGTTAGTACGCGGGGAGCTGTTTTTT. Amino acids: CASSLALVRGELFF.

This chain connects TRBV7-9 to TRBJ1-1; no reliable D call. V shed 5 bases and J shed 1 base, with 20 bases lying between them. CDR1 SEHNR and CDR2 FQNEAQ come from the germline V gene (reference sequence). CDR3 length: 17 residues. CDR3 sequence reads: CASSPHDSAISNTEAFF. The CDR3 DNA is TGTGCCAGCAGCCCCCACGACTCCGCAATCTCGAACACTGAAGCTTTCTTT.

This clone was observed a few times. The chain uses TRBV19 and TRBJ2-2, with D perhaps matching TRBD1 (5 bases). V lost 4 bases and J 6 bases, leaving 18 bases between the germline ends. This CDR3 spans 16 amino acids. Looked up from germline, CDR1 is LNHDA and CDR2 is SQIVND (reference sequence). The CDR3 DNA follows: TGTGCCAGTAGTACCCCCCCTCAGGGTATCTCCGGGGAGCTGTTTTTT. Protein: CASSTPPQGISGELFF. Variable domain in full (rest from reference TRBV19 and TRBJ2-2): DGGITQSPKYLFRKEGQNVTLSCEQNLNHDAMYWYRQDPGQGLRLIYYSQIVNDFQKGDIAEGYSVSREKKESFPLTVTSAQKNPTAFYLCASSTPPQGISGELFFGEGSRLTVL.

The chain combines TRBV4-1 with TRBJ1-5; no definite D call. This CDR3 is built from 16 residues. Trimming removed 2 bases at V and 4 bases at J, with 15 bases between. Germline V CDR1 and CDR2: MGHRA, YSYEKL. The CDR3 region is CASSQNSDSSNQPQHF. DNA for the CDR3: TGCGCCAGCAGCCAAAATTCGGACTCCTCGAATCAGCCCCAGCATTTT.

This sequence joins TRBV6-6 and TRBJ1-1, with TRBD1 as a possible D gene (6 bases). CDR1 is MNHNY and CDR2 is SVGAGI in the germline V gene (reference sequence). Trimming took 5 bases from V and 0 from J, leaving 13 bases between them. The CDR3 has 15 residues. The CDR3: CASSVNRVLNTEAFF. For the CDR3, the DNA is TGTGCCAGCAGTGTCAACAGGGTTTTGAACACTGAAGCTTTCTTT.

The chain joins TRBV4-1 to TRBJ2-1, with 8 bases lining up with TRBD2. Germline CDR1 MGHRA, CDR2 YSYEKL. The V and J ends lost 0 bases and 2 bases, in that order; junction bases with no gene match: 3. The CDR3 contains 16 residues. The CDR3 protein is CASSQDTGGAYNEQFF. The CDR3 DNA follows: TGCGCCAGCAGCCAAGATACCGGGGGGGCCTACAATGAGCAGTTCTTC.

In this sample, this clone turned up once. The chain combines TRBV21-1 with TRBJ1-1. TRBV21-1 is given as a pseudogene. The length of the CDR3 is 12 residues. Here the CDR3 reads CASSHRARRAFF. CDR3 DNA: TGTGCCAGCAGCCATCGAGCTAGGAGAGCTTTCTTT.

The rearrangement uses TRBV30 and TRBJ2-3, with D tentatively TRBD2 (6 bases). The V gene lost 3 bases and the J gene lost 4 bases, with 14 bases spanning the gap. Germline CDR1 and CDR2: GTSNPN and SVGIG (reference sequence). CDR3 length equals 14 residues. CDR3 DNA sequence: TGTGCCTGGAGCTCACGGGGAGGATCAGATACGCAGTATTTT. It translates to CAWSSRGGSDTQYF.

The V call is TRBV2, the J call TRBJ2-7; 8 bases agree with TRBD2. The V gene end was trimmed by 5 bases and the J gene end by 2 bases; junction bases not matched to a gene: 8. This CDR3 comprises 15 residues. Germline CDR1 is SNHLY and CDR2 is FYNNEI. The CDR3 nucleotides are TGTGCCAGCAGTCCCGGGGGGGAGCCCCCCTACGAGCAGTACTTC. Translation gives CASSPGGEPPYEQYF. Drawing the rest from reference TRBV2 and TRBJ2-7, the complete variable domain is EPEVTQTPSHQVTQMGQEVILRCVPISNHLYFYWYRQILGQKVEFLVSFYNNEISEKSEIFDDQFSVERPDGSNFTLKIRSTKLEDSAMYFCASSPGGEPPYEQYFGPGTRLTVT.

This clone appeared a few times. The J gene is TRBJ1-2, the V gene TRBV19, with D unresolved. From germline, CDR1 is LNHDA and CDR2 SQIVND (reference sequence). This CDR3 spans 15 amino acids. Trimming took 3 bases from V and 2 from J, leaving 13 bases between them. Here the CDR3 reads CASSMGRALNYGYTF. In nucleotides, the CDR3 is TGTGCCAGTAGTATGGGGAGGGCCCTAAACTATGGCTACACCTTC.

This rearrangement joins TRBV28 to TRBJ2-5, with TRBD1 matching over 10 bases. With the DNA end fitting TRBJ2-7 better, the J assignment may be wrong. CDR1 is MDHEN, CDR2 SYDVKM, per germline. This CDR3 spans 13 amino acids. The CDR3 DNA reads TGTGCCAGCGGGGGGACAGGGGACCACGAGCAGTACTTC. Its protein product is CASGGTGDHEQYF.

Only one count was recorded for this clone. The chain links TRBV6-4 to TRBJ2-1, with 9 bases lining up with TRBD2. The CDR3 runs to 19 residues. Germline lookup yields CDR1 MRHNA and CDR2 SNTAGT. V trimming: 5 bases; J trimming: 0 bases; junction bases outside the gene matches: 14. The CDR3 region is CASSRQPLAGAASYNEQFF. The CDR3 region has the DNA TGTGCCAGCAGTCGACAGCCGTTAGCGGGGGCAGCCTCCTACAATGAGCAGTTCTTC.

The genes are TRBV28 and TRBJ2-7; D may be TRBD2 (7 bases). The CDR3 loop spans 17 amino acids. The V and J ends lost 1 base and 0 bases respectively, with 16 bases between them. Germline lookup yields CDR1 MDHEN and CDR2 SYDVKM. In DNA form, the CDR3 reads TGTGCCAGCAGTTTATCGGGGGAGGGGGAGGGCTCCTACGAGCAGTACTTC. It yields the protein CASSLSGEGEGSYEQYF.

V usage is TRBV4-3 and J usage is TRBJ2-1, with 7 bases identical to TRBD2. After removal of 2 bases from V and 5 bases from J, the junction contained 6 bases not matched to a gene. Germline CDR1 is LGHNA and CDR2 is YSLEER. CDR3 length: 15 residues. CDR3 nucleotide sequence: TGCGCCAGCAGCCAATGGGTTACTAGCGACAATGAGCAGTTCTTC. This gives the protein CASSQWVTSDNEQFF.

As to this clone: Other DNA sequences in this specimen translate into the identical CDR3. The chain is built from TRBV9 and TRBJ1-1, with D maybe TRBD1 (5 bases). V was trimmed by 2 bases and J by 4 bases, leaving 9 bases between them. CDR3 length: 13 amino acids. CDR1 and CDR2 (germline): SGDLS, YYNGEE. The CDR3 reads CASSVGGSTEAFF. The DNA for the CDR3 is TGTGCCAGCAGCGTTGGGGGGAGCACTGAAGCTTTCTTT.